One sample yielded the 26 T cell receptor beta chains listed below, sequenced in a study of blood T cells in healthy people across ages. Together with a sample-barcoded 5' primer, a J-beta primer mix was included in a second PCR lasting roughly 6 to 12 cycles. TCRdb re-derived calls from the 5' RACE reads in MiXCR, one entry per CDR3 protein. This sample has hundreds of thousands of distinct CDR3 sequences, with about 30% found just once. The sample consisted of blood. These receptors originate from a woman of 80 years or more in good health.

The J gene is TRBJ1-2, the V gene TRBV19; TRBD1 is a possible D gene (5 bases). V was pared by 3 bases and J by 2 bases, with 10 bases between. The CDR3 consists of 14 residues. The germline CDR1 and CDR2 sequences are LNHDA and SQIVND (reference sequence). The CDR3 region has the DNA TGTGCCAGTAGTATGGTTGGGGGAAACTATGGCTACACCTTC. This encodes CASSMVGGNYGYTF.

The table lists this clonotype with many counts. J is TRBJ2-2 and V is TRBV10-3; D uncertain. The CDR3 contains 14 residues. Between the trimmed V and J ends, which lost 4 bases and 3 bases, there was a span of 9 bases. Per the germline V gene, CDR1 is ENHRY and CDR2 is SYGVKD. The DNA of the CDR3 is TGTGCCATCAGTGGGACGGCCGACACCGGGGAGCTGTTTTTT. Its protein product is CAISGTADTGELFF.

Details on this clonotype: This clone may be a read error of a much larger clone one base away. This chain uses TRBV14 with TRBJ2-5, with D perhaps TRBD1 (6 bases). V was trimmed by 0 bases and J by 9 bases, leaving 23 bases between them. The CDR3 extends over 17 amino acids. Germline CDR1 SGHDN, CDR2 FVKESK. The CDR3 DNA is TGTGCCAGCAGCCAAGATCCGAAGACAGGTCGAGTGGAGGCCCAGTACTTC. Translated, it gives CASSQDPKTGRVEAQYF.

The table lists this clonotype with many counts. J is TRBJ2-7 and V is TRBV20-1; D gene ambiguous. This CDR3 comprises 15 residues. Germline CDR1 DFQATT, CDR2 SNEGSKA (reference sequence). Trimming left V 5 bases short and J 4 bases short, with 21 bases between. CDR3 residues: CSASSDDSTGYEQYF. CDR3 sequence (DNA): TGCAGTGCTTCATCCGACGATTCCACCGGGTACGAGCAGTACTTC.

This clonotype was recorded many times. The rearrangement joins TRBV7-3 to TRBJ2-1, with TRBD2 identical over 9 bases. Losses at the gene ends were 3 bases for V and 11 bases for J; bases not matched to a gene: 11. Germline CDR1 and CDR2: SGHTA and FQGTGA. The CDR3 contains 15 residues. The CDR3: CASSLRGAAGGQQFF. The CDR3 coding sequence is TGTGCCAGCAGCTTGCGAGGGGCAGCGGGGGGCCAGCAGTTCTTC.

This chain uses TRBV28 with TRBJ1-5; possibly TRBD1 for D (5 bases). The V end lost 5 bases, the J end lost 2 bases, and 13 bases lay between the germline ends. The CDR3 covers 15 residues. CDR1 is MDHEN and CDR2 is SYDVKM in the germline V gene. CDR3 nucleotide sequence: TGTGCCAGCAGTGCTCGCAGGGTGCGCAATCAGCCCCAGCATTTT. Translation gives CASSARRVRNQPQHF.

The genes are TRBV5-1 and TRBJ1-1, with 7 bases lining up with TRBD1. The germline gives CDR1 SGHRS, CDR2 YFSETQ. This CDR3 has 13 amino acids. V trimming: 5 bases; J trimming: 4 bases; junction bases outside the gene matches: 5. The CDR3 DNA follows: TGCGCCAGCAGAGTGCAGGGGGGCACTGAAGCTTTCTTT. Translation: CASRVQGGTEAFF.

The CDR3 protein is CASSPQDSHYGGTF. As DNA, the CDR3 is TGTGCCAGCAGCCCCCAGGACAGCCACTATGGGGGCACCTTC. The chain is built from TRBV7-8 and TRBJ1-2, with a weak D call TRBD1 (6 bases). CDR1 and CDR2 from the germline V gene are SGHVS and FQNEAQ. Trimming removed 5 bases from V and 13 bases from J, with 23 bases in between. This CDR3 is built from 14 residues.

Only a few counts were recorded for this clonotype. This sequence joins TRBV20-1 and TRBJ1-4, with no clear D. Germline V gene sequence: CDR1 DFQATT, CDR2 SNEGSKA (reference sequence). The CDR3 consists of 15 residues. V was pared by 0 bases and J by 5 bases, with 13 bases between. The CDR3 loop reads CSARDLRRGNEKLFF. The CDR3 DNA follows: TGCAGTGCTAGAGATCTCCGCCGCGGGAATGAAAAACTGTTTTTT.

This clonotype was seen ten or more times. V gene TRBV20-1 combines with J gene TRBJ1-2, with D possibly TRBD1 on 5 matching bases. With 3 bases removed from V and 0 bases from J, the gap between germline ends came to 8 bases. The CDR3 consists of 13 residues. Germline V lookup: CDR1 DFQATT, CDR2 SNEGSKA (reference sequence). CDR3 sequence: CSARGTSNYGYTF. Here the CDR3 DNA reads TGCAGTGCTAGGGGGACCTCTAACTATGGCTACACCTTC.

Details on this clonotype: A much larger clone is a single base away; this may be a read error. The chain is built from TRBV7-9 and TRBJ2-1; a possible D gene is TRBD1 (7 bases). CDR1 SEHNR and CDR2 FQNEAQ come from the germline V gene (reference sequence). The germline V and J ends were trimmed by 8 bases and 10 bases, with 27 bases remaining between them. CDR3 length: 16 residues. The CDR3 nucleotides read TGTGCCAGCGGGTTTGGAGGGGGCCAGCCATCCTACGAGCAGTTCTTC. Protein: CASGFGGGQPSYEQFF.

This chain uses TRBV6-6 with TRBJ1-5, with unresolved D. The CDR3 contains 15 residues. Germline V lookup: CDR1 MNHNY, CDR2 SVGAGI (reference sequence). V lost 6 bases, J lost 4 bases, and 16 bases lay in between. CDR3 amino acids: CASRETGFENQPQHF. The CDR3 bases are TGTGCCAGCAGAGAAACCGGGTTCGAGAATCAGCCCCAGCATTTT.

At least ten counts were recorded for this clonotype. The chain recombines TRBV7-9 with TRBJ1-1; D is ambiguous. V was cut by 5 bases and J by 3 bases, with 4 bases left in between. Germline lookup yields CDR1 SEHNR and CDR2 FQNEAQ (reference sequence). This CDR3 has 11 amino acids. CDR3 coding DNA: TGTGCCAGCAGCCCAGACACTGAAGCTTTCTTT. Protein sequence: CASSPDTEAFF.

This clonotype was detected many times. This rearrangement joins TRBV12-3 or TRBV12-4 to TRBJ1-6; TRBD1 matches at 9 bases. CDR3 length equals 13 residues. V lost 7 bases, J lost 10 bases, and 5 bases stayed unmatched. The CDR3 coding sequence is TGTGCCAGCACCGGGACAGGGCAATCACCCCTCCACTTT. As protein: CASTGTGQSPLHF.

Concerning this clonotype itself: With a much larger clone just one base away, this may be a read error. CDR3 nucleotides: TGTGCCAGCAGTGAGGGCAGGTCTAACTGTGGCTACACCTTC. Its translation: CASSEGRSNCGYTF. The chain uses TRBV2 and TRBJ1-2; the D is unclear. The germline CDR1 and CDR2 sequences are SNHLY and FYNNEI. This CDR3 comprises 14 residues.

This clonotype has at least ten counts. The chain has TRBV20-1 and TRBJ2-3; TRBD2 aligns across 7 bases. The V and J ends lost 2 bases and 2 bases, in that order; junction bases with no gene match: 4. CDR1 DFQATT and CDR2 SNEGSKA come from the germline V gene (reference sequence). This CDR3 comprises 14 residues. The CDR3 protein is CSARRAGTTDTQYF. CDR3 in DNA: TGCAGTGCTAGACGAGCGGGGACCACAGATACGCAGTATTTT.

This chain uses TRBV2 with TRBJ2-1; D may match TRBD1 or TRBD2 (5 bases each). The germline V gene has CDR1 SNHLY and CDR2 FYNNEI. The CDR3 is 14 residues long. Trimming took 3 bases from V and 8 from J, leaving 14 bases between them. CDR3 sequence reads: CASSDTAGRDEQFF. Written as DNA, the CDR3 is TGTGCCAGCAGTGATACAGCAGGGCGGGATGAGCAGTTCTTC. Combining the CDR3 with reference TRBV2 and TRBJ2-1 gives the whole variable domain EPEVTQTPSHQVTQMGQEVILRCVPISNHLYFYWYRQILGQKVEFLVSFYNNEISEKSEIFDDQFSVERPDGSNFTLKIRSTKLEDSAMYFCASSDTAGRDEQFFGPGTRLTVL.

This clonotype was counted ten times or more. The rearrangement joins TRBV7-2 to TRBJ1-2, with 9 nucleotides matching TRBD1. In germline, CDR1 is SGHTA, CDR2 FQGNSA. The J segment lost 8 bases and the V segment lost 9 bases, leaving 10 bases of the junction unmatched. The CDR3 runs 13 residues. CDR3 in amino acids: CASSGQGASGYTF. The CDR3 bases are TGTGCCAGTTCGGGACAGGGTGCGAGCGGCTACACCTTC.

The chain has TRBV5-1 and TRBJ2-3, with TRBD1 matching 8 bases. V trimming: 2 bases; J trimming: 4 bases; junction bases outside the gene matches: 6. The germline gives CDR1 SGHRS, CDR2 YFSETQ. CDR3 length: 15 amino acids. The CDR3 DNA follows: TGCGCCAGCAGCTTCCGGACAGGGTACCCAGATACGCAGTATTTT. Protein sequence: CASSFRTGYPDTQYF.

V and J are TRBV7-8 and TRBJ2-6; 8 bases are a match to TRBD2. Germline lookup yields CDR1 SGHVS and CDR2 FQNEAQ. This CDR3 is 18 amino acids long. The J segment lost 0 bases and the V segment lost 5 bases, leaving 9 bases of the junction unmatched. In DNA, the CDR3 is TGTGCCAGCAGCCCCAGACTAGCGTTCGTCTCTGGGGCCAACGTCCTGACTTTC. It codes for CASSPRLAFVSGANVLTF.

There are many counts of this clonotype. V usage is TRBV7-2 and J usage is TRBJ2-1, with 9 bases that match TRBD2. The V gene end was trimmed by 5 bases and the J gene end by 1 base; junction bases not matched to a gene: 6. Germline assignment: CDR1 SGHTA and CDR2 FQGNSA. This CDR3 has 16 amino acids. The CDR3 spells CASSIKRGASYNEQFF. The CDR3 coding sequence is TGTGCCAGCAGCATAAAGCGGGGGGCTTCCTACAATGAGCAGTTCTTC.

There are many counts of this clonotype. The chain employs TRBV20-1 and TRBJ2-5; 9 positions match TRBD1. Germline CDR1 reads DFQATT; CDR2 reads SNEGSKA (reference sequence). J lost 1 base, V lost 6 bases, and 6 bases had no gene match. This CDR3 spans 14 amino acids. As DNA, the CDR3 is TGCAGTGCCCCGGGACAGGGATTCCAAGAGACCCAGTACTTC. It translates to CSAPGQGFQETQYF.

Of note for this clonotype: This clone may be a read error of a much larger clone one base away. This chain joins TRBV9 and TRBJ2-1; 10 positions match TRBD2. The CDR3 covers 15 residues. CDR1 and CDR2 from the germline V gene are SGDLS and YYNGEE. The CDR3 protein is CAGSEGLAIYNEQFF. DNA of the CDR3: TGTGCCGGCAGCGAGGGACTAGCGATTTACAATGAGCAGTTCTTC.

A word on this clonotype: A junction end diverges from the germline sequence, so it may reflect a read error. V is TRBV7-6 and J is TRBJ2-3; TRBD1 matches at 8 bases. The germline gives CDR1 SGHVS, CDR2 FNYEAQ. The CDR3 contains 13 residues. The CDR3 protein is CASSRQGKDTQYF. CDR3 DNA sequence: TGTGCTAGCAGTCGACAGGGGAAAGATACGCAGTATTTT. The full variable domain, its missing parts supplied by reference TRBV7-6 and TRBJ2-3, is GAGVSQSPRYKVTKRGQDVALRCDPISGHVSLYWYRQALGQGPEFLTYFNYEAQQDKSGLPNDRFSAERPEGSISTLTIQRTEQRDSAMYRCASSRQGKDTQYFGPGTRLTVL.

This clonotype was found many times. This chain links TRBV7-2 with TRBJ2-1; 7 bases line up with TRBD1. Trimming cost V 2 bases and J 4 bases; bases outside gene matches: 5. In germline, CDR1 is SGHTA, CDR2 FQGNSA. The CDR3 has 15 residues. CDR3 loop: CASSLQQGPYNEQFF. The CDR3 nucleotides are TGTGCCAGCAGCTTACAACAGGGGCCTTACAATGAGCAGTTCTTC.

This clonotype was picked up many times. This sequence joins TRBV3-1 and TRBJ2-5; D possibly corresponds to TRBD2 (6 bases). Per the germline V gene, CDR1 is LGHDT and CDR2 is YNNKEL (reference sequence). CDR3 size: 15 residues. The V and J ends lost 0 bases and 1 base respectively, with 9 bases between them. As DNA, the CDR3 is TGTGCCAGCAGCCAAGATTGGAGGGGCCAAGAGACCCAGTACTTC. This translates into CASSQDWRGQETQYF.